These T cell receptor beta chains were read from a single sample in a study of T cells after posttransplantation cyclophosphamide. The table came from immunoSEQ multiplex PCR; TCRdb's copy has only in-frame clones and leaves some out. The table lists roughly 3,400 clones, roughly 95% of them singletons. Sequenced input: naive CD8+ T cells sorted from PBMCs. The source is a woman in her forties or fifties in good health and a related stem cell transplant donor. The CDR3 runs from the conserved cysteine through the conserved F or W. D genes are given only for firm matches.

>TRBJ1-2|TRBV6-1|NA
CASSVLAGAAGYTF
>TRBJ2-5|TRBV7-9|TRBD1
CASSSTTGGRETQYF
>TRBJ1-2|TRBV4-1|TRBD1
CASSATGSGGYTF
>TRBJ1-6|TRBV27|NA
CASSYRMYNSPLHF
>TRBJ2-7|TRBV29-1|TRBD1
CSVEVEGGWYEQYF
>TRBJ1-3|TRBV25-1|NA
CASSDWGGYPGNTIYF
>TRBJ2-3|TRBV7-3|NA
CASSHPGAGESTDTQYF
>TRBJ2-7|TRBV11-3|TRBD2
CASSRLSGSEQYF
>TRBJ1-1|TRBV14|NA
CASSQQQGPYTEAFF
>TRBJ2-1|TRBV30|NA
CAWSNLVNEQFF
>TRBJ1-4|TRBV27|TRBD1
CASRLTESGGASEKLFF
>TRBJ2-3|TRBV5-4|NA
CASLKEGQGKDTQYF
>TRBJ2-2|TRBV19|TRBD2
CASSMGGTSGLPKWVGELFF
>NA|TRBV28|NA
CASSLRPDSYEQYF
>TRBJ2-7|TRBV27|NA
CASSLSYPYEQYF
>TRBJ2-7|TRBV7-8|TRBD2
CASSPGLAGVREQYF
>TRBJ2-7|TRBV6-5|NA
CASRSGSYEQYF
>TRBJ2-2|TRBV29-1|NA
CSVEDSTITGELFF
>TRBJ2-3|TRBV4-1|TRBD2
CASSQVSGRAEDTQYF
>TRBJ1-5|TRBV19|NA
CASSGANNQPQHF
>TRBJ1-5|TRBV4-1|TRBD1
CASSQEWTGDSNQPQHF
>NA|TRBV5-8|NA
CASSFIQTGRSTYEQYF
>TRBJ1-5|TRBV10-3|NA
CAISESSRAGALDQPQHF
>TRBJ2-2|TRBV10-3|NA
CAISAQRTNTGELFF
>TRBJ2-7|TRBV9|NA
CASSSDTYEQYF
>TRBJ1-1|TRBV30|NA
CAWRHLGGSEAFF
>TRBJ2-3|TRBV2|NA
CASSDPAGGLSTDTQYF
>TRBJ1-1|TRBV9|NA
CASSVEQMNTEAFF
>TRBJ2-1|TRBV7-9|NA
CASSTAGAPNEQFF
>TRBJ2-3|TRBV15|TRBD1
CATSRGETGAGLDTQYF
>TRBJ2-1|TRBV27|NA
CASSLGQGFGDEQFF
>TRBJ1-2|TRBV11-2|NA
CAHGDSDGYTF
>TRBJ2-7|TRBV6-5|TRBD1
CASSLGQGAYEQYF
>TRBJ2-2|TRBV11-2|NA
CASSYSTGELFF
>TRBJ2-5|TRBV19|NA
CASTPGLAYQETQYF
>TRBJ2-7|TRBV19|TRBD1
CASSFAGTGAYEQYF
>TRBJ2-5|TRBV7-9|NA
CASWGVEETQYF
>TRBJ2-1|TRBV18|TRBD2
CASSPPISGPGDEQFF
>TRBJ1-4|TRBV15|NA
CATRLSGGELFF
>TRBJ1-1|TRBV15|NA
CATSRGGEGVGGTEAFF
>TRBJ2-3|TRBV28|TRBD2
CASLGIPGLHHQKTDTQYF
>TRBJ2-1|TRBV6-6|NA
CASRSTGNEQFF
>TRBJ2-3|TRBV7-8|NA
CASSPSSGTDTQYF
>TRBJ1-2|TRBV30|NA
CAWSVIGGKYYGYTF
>TRBJ1-3|TRBV27|NA
CASSAGGNTIYF
>TRBJ1-2|TRBV7-9|TRBD1
CASSHPGAGQPLGNYGYTF
>TRBJ2-3|TRBV5-1|TRBD1
CASSLVGQATDTQYF
>TRBJ2-7|TRBV7-8|NA
CASSPPTYEQYF
>TRBJ1-4|TRBV6-4|NA
CASSDSFQGMANEKLFF
>TRBJ1-4|TRBV5-6|TRBD1
CASSWGSTGSGEKLFF